One and the same sample provided the 15 T cell receptor beta chains below, sequenced in a study of blood T cell repertoires in COVID-19. Profiled with immunoSEQ multiplex PCR; TCRdb holds only in-frame clones, not every one. The sample holds 350,000 to 450,000 clones; about 85% are singletons and the top ten take roughly 3.6%. Material: peripheral blood. Receptors were obtained from a woman under 30 with acute or convalescent COVID-19.

The chain has TRBV4-1 and TRBJ1-6; tentative D call: TRBD1 (5 bases). Germline V gene sequence: CDR1 MGHRA, CDR2 YSYEKL. Trimming removed 0 bases from V and 1 base from J, with 10 bases in between. The CDR3 loop spans 17 amino acids. This CDR3 is CASSQDGRVSYNSPLHF. The CDR3 bases are TGCGCCAGCAGCCAAGATGGCAGGGTGTCCTATAATTCACCCCTCCACTTT.

The V gene is TRBV19, the J gene TRBJ2-1; 7 bases map to TRBD2. Germline V gene sequence: CDR1 LNHDA, CDR2 SQIVND (reference sequence). The V and J ends lost 4 bases and 4 bases, in that order; junction bases with no gene match: 10. This CDR3 spans 16 amino acids. The CDR3 loop reads CASSKNRDYRYNEQFF. CDR3 in DNA: TGTGCCAGTAGTAAAAACCGGGACTACCGATACAATGAGCAGTTCTTC.

The CDR3 region is CASPYPQGAVTEAFF. The CDR3 region has the DNA TGTGCCAGCCCCTACCCCCAGGGGGCGGTGACTGAAGCTTTCTTT. The gene calls are TRBV6-5 and TRBJ1-1, with 8 bases identical to TRBD1. Germline lookup yields CDR1 MNHEY and CDR2 SVGAGI. This CDR3 contains 15 residues. V shed 8 bases, J shed 5 bases, and the junction held 13 bases outside the gene matches.

The CDR3 reads CASSARQGMNTEAFF. DNA for the CDR3: TGTGCCAGCAGCGCGAGACAGGGGATGAACACTGAAGCTTTCTTT. The J gene is TRBJ1-1, the V gene TRBV2; 8 bases map to TRBD1. This CDR3 is 15 amino acids long. Germline CDR1 is SNHLY and CDR2 is FYNNEI. The V and J ends lost 6 bases and 0 bases, in that order; junction bases with no gene match: 6.

Regarding this clone: Relative to the germline gene, one junction end is altered; a read error may explain this. The sample contains more than one DNA sequence encoding this CDR3. The chain combines TRBV10-1 with TRBJ1-2, with 8 bases matching TRBD1. The length of the CDR3 is 13 residues. Germline V CDR1 and CDR2: WNHNN, SYGVQD (reference sequence). DNA for the CDR3: TGTGCCAGCAGTCCGGACAGGGCGGGGGGCTACACCTTC. Encoded protein: CASSPDRAGGYTF.

The chain has TRBV18 and TRBJ2-3, with TRBD1 matching 9 bases. The CDR3 is made up of 15 amino acids. J lost 5 bases, V lost 2 bases, and 5 bases had no gene match. Per the germline V gene, CDR1 is KGHSH and CDR2 is LQKENI. The DNA for the CDR3 is TGTGCCAGCTCACCATTGGGACAGGGTATAGATACGCAGTATTTT. It codes for CASSPLGQGIDTQYF.

The rearrangement links TRBV5-1 to TRBJ1-2; D is possibly TRBD1 (6 bases). Germline CDR1 and CDR2: SGHRS and YFSETQ. V shed 4 bases and J shed 7 bases, with 11 bases lying between them. CDR3 length: 12 residues. The CDR3 DNA is TGCGCCAGCAGCCGAGGACAGAGTGGCTACACCTTC. Translated, it gives CASSRGQSGYTF.

The chain is built from TRBV5-6 and TRBJ2-5, with a possible D match to TRBD1 (6 bases). Germline V gene sequence: CDR1 SGHDT, CDR2 YYEEEE. Trimming left V 2 bases short and J 3 bases short, with 14 bases between. The CDR3 spans 15 residues. The CDR3 loop reads CASSLTGQYEETQYF. CDR3 nucleotides: TGTGCCAGCAGCTTAACAGGACAGTACGAAGAGACCCAGTACTTC.

The count of this clone is one. The chain employs TRBV5-4 and TRBJ2-7, with D tentatively TRBD1 (5 bases). Germline V gene data show CDR1 as SGHNT and CDR2 as YYREEE (reference sequence). Trimming left V 4 bases short and J 6 bases short, with 11 bases between. This CDR3 region has 12 residues. As DNA, the CDR3 is TGTGCCAGCAGCACGGACATCGCCGAGCAGTACTTC. The encoded protein is CASSTDIAEQYF.

The genes are TRBV2 and TRBJ2-2, with 8 positions matching TRBD1. Germline-derived CDR1 and CDR2 are SNHLY and FYNNEI. The V segment lost 6 bases and the J segment 5 bases; nucleotides outside the gene matches: 8. The CDR3 loop spans 15 amino acids. The CDR3 protein is CASRGGRGLTGELFF. CDR3 nucleotide sequence: TGTGCCAGCAGAGGTGGCAGGGGGCTTACCGGGGAGCTGTTTTTT.

There are a few counts of this clone. This chain joins TRBV21-1 and TRBJ2-2; TRBD1 reflects the table's D call only, with no check against the DNA. TRBV21-1 is an annotated pseudogene. The CDR3 loop spans 18 amino acids. In DNA, the CDR3 is TGTGCCAGCACCACCGCGTCAGGACAGGGGAAGAACACCGGGGAGCTGTTTTTT. It is translated as CASTTASGQGKNTGELFF.

The V and J genes are TRBV20-1 and TRBJ1-2, with D tentatively TRBD1 (5 bases). V dropped 6 bases and J dropped 8 bases, with 13 bases sitting between them. The CDR3 has 11 amino acids. Germline V gene data show CDR1 as DFQATT and CDR2 as SNEGSKA (reference sequence). The CDR3 is CSAREGIGYTF. As DNA, the CDR3 is TGCAGTGCCAGGGAGGGGATCGGCTACACCTTC.

The chain combines TRBV19 with TRBJ1-1; D gene unclear. The CDR3 is made up of 14 amino acids. From germline, CDR1 is LNHDA and CDR2 SQIVND (reference sequence). The ends were cut back, 7 bases at V and 3 bases at J, with 15 bases in the middle. CDR3 region: CASMRATTDTEAFF. The CDR3 DNA sequence: TGTGCCAGTATGCGGGCCACTACAGACACTGAAGCTTTCTTT.

The rearrangement uses TRBV23-1 and TRBJ1-3; D gene uncertain. TRBV23-1 is assigned to the ORF class and has an uncertain function. The CDR3 sequence is 14 residues long. The V end was cut by 4 bases, the J end by 3 bases, with 10 bases between. DNA for the CDR3: TGCGCCAGCAGTCTTAAGAGGGTTGGAAACACCATATATTTT. Translation gives CASSLKRVGNTIYF.

The rearrangement uses TRBV27 and TRBJ2-1; D unclear. The germline gives CDR1 MNHEY, CDR2 SMNVEV (reference sequence). The CDR3 contains 16 residues. Trimming removed 7 bases at V and 10 bases at J, with 26 bases between. Here the CDR3 DNA reads TGTGCCAGCAACAAGCCAGCAGCACTTGGAGTAACCGAGCAGTTCTTC. Translated, it gives CASNKPAALGVTEQFF.